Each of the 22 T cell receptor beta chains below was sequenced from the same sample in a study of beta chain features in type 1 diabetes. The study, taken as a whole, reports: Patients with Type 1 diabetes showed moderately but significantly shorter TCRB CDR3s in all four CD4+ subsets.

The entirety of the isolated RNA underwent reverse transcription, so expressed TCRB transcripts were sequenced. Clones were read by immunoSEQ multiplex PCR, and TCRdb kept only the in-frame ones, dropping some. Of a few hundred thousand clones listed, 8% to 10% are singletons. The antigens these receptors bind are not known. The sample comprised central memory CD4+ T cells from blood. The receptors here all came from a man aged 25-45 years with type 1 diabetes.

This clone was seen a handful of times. In DNA, the CDR3 is TGCGCCAGCAGCCAAGGATGGACAGGGGATGAAAAACTGTTTTTT. Protein sequence: CASSQGWTGDEKLFF. The chain combines TRBV4-3 with TRBJ1-4; 9 bases align to TRBD1. The length of the CDR3 is 15 residues. V lost 1 base to trimming and J lost 6 bases; unmatched junction nucleotides: 3. Germline-derived CDR1 and CDR2 are LGHNA and YSLEER.

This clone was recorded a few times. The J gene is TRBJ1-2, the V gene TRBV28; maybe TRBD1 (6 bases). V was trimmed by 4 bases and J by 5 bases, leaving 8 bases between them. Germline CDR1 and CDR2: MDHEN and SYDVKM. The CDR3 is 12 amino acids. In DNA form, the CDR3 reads TGTGCCAGCAGTTCTACAGGGTATGGCTACACCTTC. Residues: CASSSTGYGYTF.

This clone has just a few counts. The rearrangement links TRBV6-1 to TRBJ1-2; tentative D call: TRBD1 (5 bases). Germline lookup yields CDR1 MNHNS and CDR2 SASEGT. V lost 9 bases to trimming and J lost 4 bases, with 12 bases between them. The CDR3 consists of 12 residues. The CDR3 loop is CASEAGGYGYTF. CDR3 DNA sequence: TGTGCCAGTGAAGCGGGGGGCTATGGCTACACCTTC.

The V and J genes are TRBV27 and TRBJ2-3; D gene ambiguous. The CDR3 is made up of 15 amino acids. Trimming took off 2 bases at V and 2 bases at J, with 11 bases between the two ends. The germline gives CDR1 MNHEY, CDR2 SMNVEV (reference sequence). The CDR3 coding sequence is TGTGCCAGCAGTTTAAAGGGAAGCTCCACAGATACGCAGTATTTT. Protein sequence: CASSLKGSSTDTQYF.

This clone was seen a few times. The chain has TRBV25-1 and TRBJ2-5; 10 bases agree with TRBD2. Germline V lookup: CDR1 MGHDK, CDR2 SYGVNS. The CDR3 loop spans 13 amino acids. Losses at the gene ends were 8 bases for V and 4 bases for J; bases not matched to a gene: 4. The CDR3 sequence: CASRLAGGETQYF. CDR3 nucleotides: TGTGCCAGCCGACTAGCGGGTGGAGAGACCCAGTACTTC.

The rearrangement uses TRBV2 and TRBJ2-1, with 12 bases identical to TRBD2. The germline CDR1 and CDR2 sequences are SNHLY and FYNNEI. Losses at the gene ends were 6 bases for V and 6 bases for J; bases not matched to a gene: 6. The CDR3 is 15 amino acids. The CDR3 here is CASSPTSGSRNEQFF. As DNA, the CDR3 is TGTGCCAGCAGCCCGACTAGCGGGAGTCGCAATGAGCAGTTCTTC.

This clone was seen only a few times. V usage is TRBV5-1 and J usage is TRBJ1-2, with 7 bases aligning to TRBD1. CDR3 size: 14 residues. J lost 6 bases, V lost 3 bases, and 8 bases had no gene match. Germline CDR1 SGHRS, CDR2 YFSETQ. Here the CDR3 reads CASSSHGQDNGYTF. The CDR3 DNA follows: TGCGCCAGCAGCTCGCATGGACAGGATAATGGCTACACCTTC.

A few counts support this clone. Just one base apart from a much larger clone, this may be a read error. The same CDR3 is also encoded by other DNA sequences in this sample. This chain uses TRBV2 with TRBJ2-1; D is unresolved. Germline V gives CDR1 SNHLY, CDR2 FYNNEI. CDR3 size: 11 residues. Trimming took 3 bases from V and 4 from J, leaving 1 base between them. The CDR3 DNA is TGTGCCAGCAGTGAGTACAATGAGCAGTTCTTC. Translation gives CASSEYNEQFF. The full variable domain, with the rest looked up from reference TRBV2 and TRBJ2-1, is EPEVTQTPSHQVTQMGQEVILRCVPISNHLYFYWYRQILGQKVEFLVSFYNNEISEKSEIFDDQFSVERPDGSNFTLKIRSTKLEDSAMYFCASSEYNEQFFGPGTRLTVL.

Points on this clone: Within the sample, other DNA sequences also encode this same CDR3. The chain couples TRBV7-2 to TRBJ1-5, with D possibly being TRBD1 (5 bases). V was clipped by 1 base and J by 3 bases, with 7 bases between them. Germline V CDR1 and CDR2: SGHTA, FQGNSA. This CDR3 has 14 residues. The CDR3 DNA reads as TGTGCCAGCAGCTTAGGAGGGGCCAATCAGCCCCAGCATTTT. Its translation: CASSLGGANQPQHF.

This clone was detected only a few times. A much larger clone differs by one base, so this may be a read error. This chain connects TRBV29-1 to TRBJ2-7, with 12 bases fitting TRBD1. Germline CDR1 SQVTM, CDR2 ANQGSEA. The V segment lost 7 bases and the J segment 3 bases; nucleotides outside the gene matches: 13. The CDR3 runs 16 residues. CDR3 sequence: CSARTGTGGNFYEQYF. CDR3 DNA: TGCAGCGCGCGCACCGGGACAGGGGGCAACTTCTACGAGCAGTACTTC.

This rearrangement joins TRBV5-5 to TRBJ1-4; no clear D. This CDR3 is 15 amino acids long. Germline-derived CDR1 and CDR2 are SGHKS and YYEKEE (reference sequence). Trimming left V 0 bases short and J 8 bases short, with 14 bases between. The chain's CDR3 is CASSLEVTRSEKLFF. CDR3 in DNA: TGTGCCAGCAGCTTGGAGGTGACGCGCAGCGAAAAACTGTTTTTT.

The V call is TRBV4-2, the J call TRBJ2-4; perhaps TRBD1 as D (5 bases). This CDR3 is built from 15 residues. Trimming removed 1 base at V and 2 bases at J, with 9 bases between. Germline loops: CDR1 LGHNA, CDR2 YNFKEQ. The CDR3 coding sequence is TGTGCCAGCAGCCAAGGCGACAGAACCAAAAACATTCAGTACTTC. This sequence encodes CASSQGDRTKNIQYF.

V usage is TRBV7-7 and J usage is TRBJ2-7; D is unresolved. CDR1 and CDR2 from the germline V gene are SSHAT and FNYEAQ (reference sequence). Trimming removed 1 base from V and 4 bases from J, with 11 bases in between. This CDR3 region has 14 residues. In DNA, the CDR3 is TGTGCCAGCAGCTTAGGGTCCTGGGGATACGAGCAGTACTTC. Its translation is CASSLGSWGYEQYF.

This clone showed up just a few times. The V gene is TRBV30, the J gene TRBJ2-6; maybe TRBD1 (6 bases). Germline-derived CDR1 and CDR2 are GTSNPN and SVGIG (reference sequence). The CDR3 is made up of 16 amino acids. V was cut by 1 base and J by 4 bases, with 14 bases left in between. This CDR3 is CAWSAGQSAGANVLTF. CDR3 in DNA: TGTGCCTGGAGTGCTGGACAGTCGGCCGGGGCCAACGTCCTGACTTTC.

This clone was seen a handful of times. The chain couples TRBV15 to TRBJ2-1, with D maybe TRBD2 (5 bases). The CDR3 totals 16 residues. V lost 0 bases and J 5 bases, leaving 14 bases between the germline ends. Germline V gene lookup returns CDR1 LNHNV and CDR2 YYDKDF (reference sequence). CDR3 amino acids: CATSRDTSSRHNEQFF. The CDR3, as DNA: TGTGCCACCAGCAGAGACACTAGTTCTAGGCACAATGAGCAGTTCTTC.

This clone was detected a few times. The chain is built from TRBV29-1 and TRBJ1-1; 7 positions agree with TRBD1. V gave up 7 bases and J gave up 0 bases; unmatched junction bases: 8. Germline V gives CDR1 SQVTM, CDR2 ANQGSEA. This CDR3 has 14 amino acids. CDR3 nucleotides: TGCAGCGCCCTAGGGGACAGATTGAACACTGAAGCTTTCTTT. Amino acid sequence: CSALGDRLNTEAFF.

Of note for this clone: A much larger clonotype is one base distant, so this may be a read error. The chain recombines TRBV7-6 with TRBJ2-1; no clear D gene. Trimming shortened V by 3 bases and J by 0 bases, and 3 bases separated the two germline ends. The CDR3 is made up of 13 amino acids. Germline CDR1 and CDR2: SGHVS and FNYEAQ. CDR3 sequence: CASSLGSYNEQFF. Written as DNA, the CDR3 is TGTGCCAGCAGCTTGGGCTCCTACAATGAGCAGTTCTTC.

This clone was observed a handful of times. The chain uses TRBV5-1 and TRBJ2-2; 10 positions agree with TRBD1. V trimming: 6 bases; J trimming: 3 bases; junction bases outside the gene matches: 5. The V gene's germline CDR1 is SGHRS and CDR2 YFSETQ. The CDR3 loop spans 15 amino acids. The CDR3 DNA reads TGCGCCAGCAATACGGGACAGGGGTACACCGGGGAGCTGTTTTTT. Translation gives CASNTGQGYTGELFF. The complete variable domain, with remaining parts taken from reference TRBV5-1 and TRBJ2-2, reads KAGVTQTPRYLIKTRGQQVTLSCSPISGHRSVSWYQQTPGQGLQFLFEYFSETQRNKGNFPGRFSGRQFSNSRSEMNVSTLELGDSALYLCASNTGQGYTGELFFGEGSRLTVL.

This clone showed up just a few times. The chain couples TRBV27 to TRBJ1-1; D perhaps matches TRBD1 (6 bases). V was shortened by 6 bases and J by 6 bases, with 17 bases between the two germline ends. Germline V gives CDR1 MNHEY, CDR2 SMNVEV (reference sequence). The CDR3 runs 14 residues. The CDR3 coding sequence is TGTGCCAGCAGCTCCCCTCTCCGACAGGCTGAAGCTTTCTTT. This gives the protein CASSSPLRQAEAFF.

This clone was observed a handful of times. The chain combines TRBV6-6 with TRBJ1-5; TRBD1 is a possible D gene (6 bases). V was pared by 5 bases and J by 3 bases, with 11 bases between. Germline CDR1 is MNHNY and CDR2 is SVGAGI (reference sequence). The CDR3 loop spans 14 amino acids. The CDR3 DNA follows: TGTGCCAGCAGTGGACGACAGGTCAATCAGCCCCAGCATTTT. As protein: CASSGRQVNQPQHF.

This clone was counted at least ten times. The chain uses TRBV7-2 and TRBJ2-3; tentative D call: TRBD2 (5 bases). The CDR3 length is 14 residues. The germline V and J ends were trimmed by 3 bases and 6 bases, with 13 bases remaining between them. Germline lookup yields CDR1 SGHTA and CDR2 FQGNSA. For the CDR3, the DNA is TGTGCCAGCAGCTTTGATCCGGAGGCGGATACGCAGTATTTT. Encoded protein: CASSFDPEADTQYF. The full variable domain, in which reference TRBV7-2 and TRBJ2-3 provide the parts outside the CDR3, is GAGVSQSPSNKVTEKGKDVELRCDPISGHTALYWYRQSLGQGLEFLIYFQGNSAPDKSGLPSDRFSAERTGGSVSTLTIQRTQQEDSAVYLCASSFDPEADTQYFGPGTRLTVL.

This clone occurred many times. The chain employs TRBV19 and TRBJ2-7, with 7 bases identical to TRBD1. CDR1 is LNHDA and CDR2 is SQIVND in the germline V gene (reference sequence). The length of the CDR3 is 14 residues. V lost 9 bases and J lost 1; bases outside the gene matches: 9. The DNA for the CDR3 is TGTGCCAGCGTCAATCCGGGACAGTCCTACGAGCAGTACTTC. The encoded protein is CASVNPGQSYEQYF.